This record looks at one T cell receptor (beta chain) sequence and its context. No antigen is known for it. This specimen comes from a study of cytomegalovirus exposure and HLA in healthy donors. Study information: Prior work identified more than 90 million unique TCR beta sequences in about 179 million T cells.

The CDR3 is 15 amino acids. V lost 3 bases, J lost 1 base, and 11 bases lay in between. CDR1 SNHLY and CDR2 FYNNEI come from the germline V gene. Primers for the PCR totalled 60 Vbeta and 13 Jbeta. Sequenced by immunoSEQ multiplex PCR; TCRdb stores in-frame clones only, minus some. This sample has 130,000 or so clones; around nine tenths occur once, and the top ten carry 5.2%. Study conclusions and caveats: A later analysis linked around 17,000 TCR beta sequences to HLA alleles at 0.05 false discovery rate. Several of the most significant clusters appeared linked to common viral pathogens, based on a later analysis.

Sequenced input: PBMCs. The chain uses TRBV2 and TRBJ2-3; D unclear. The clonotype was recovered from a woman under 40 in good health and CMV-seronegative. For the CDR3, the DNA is TGTGCCAGCAGTGAGAGGAGCACCCGCACAGATACGCAGTATTTT. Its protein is CASSERSTRTDTQYF. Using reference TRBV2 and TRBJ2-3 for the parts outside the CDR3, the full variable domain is EPEVTQTPSHQVTQMGQEVILRCVPISNHLYFYWYRQILGQKVEFLVSFYNNEISEKSEIFDDQFSVERPDGSNFTLKIRSTKLEDSAMYFCASSERSTRTDTQYFGPGTRLTVL.